A single sample gave rise to the 5 T cell receptor beta chains below, sequenced in a study of T cell responses to AZD1222 COVID-19 vaccine. Libraries were prepared by immunoSEQ multiplex PCR; TCRdb keeps only in-frame clonotypes and omits some of them. The sample contains roughly 100,000 clones, approximately 88% of which appear only once. The sequencing here drew on peripheral blood, taken on day 0 of AZD1222 vaccination. These receptors were obtained from an adult in good health.

The chain employs TRBV5-6 and TRBJ2-7, with a possible D match to TRBD2 (5 bases). Trimming took 0 bases from V and 3 from J, leaving 7 bases between them. The CDR3 loop spans 13 amino acids. Germline V CDR1 and CDR2: SGHDT, YYEEEE. In DNA form, the CDR3 reads TGTGCCAGCAGCTTGGGGACTTTCTACGAGCAGTACTTC. Translating gives CASSLGTFYEQYF.

J is TRBJ1-2 and V is TRBV5-1; 7 positions agree with TRBD1. The germline V gene has CDR1 SGHRS and CDR2 YFSETQ. V lost 1 base to trimming and J lost 4 bases; unmatched junction nucleotides: 7. The CDR3 is 15 amino acids. CDR3 in amino acids: CASSLHSDRSYGYTF. Here the CDR3 DNA reads TGCGCCAGCAGCTTGCACTCGGACAGGAGCTATGGCTACACCTTC.

The chain has TRBV28 and TRBJ2-1, with TRBD1 matching 9 bases. The CDR3 totals 13 residues. Germline assignment: CDR1 MDHEN and CDR2 SYDVKM. V gave up 8 bases and J gave up 5 bases; unmatched junction bases: 4. CDR3 amino acids: CASSGQGNNEQFF. The CDR3 bases are TGTGCCAGCTCGGGACAGGGTAACAATGAGCAGTTCTTC. Together with reference TRBV28 and TRBJ2-1, the CDR3 gives the full variable domain: DVKVTQSSRYLVKRTGEKVFLECVQDMDHENMFWYRQDPGLGLRLIYFSYDVKMKEKGDIPEGYSVSREKKERFSLILESASTNQTSMYLCASSGQGNNEQFFGPGTRLTVL.

The chain couples TRBV4-1 to TRBJ1-5; 8 bases align to TRBD1. The CDR3 spans 17 residues. Germline values: CDR1 MGHRA, CDR2 YSYEKL. V lost 0 bases, J lost 2 bases, and 6 bases stayed unmatched. CDR3 loop: CASSQDFTGGGNQPQHF. CDR3 in DNA: TGCGCCAGCAGCCAAGATTTCACAGGGGGGGGCAATCAGCCCCAGCATTTT.

V usage is TRBV13 and J usage is TRBJ1-3; D call uncertain. Trimming took 5 bases from V and 0 from J, leaving 11 bases between them. The germline gives CDR1 PRHDT, CDR2 FYEKMQ (reference sequence). This CDR3 has 15 residues. In nucleotides, the CDR3 is TGTGCCAGCAGCCCGATTGACACCTCTGGAAACACCATATATTTT. This sequence encodes CASSPIDTSGNTIYF.